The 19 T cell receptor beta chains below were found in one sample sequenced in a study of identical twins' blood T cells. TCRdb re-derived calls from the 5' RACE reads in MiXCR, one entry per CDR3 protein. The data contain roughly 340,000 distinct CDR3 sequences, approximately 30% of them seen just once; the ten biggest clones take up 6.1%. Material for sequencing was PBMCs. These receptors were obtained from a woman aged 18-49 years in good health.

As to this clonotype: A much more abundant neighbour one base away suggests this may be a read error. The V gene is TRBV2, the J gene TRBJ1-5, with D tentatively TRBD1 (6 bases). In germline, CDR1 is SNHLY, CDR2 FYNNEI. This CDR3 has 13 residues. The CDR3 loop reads CASRITGNQPHHF. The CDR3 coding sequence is TGTGCCAGCAGGATTACAGGGAATCAGCCCCATCATTTT.

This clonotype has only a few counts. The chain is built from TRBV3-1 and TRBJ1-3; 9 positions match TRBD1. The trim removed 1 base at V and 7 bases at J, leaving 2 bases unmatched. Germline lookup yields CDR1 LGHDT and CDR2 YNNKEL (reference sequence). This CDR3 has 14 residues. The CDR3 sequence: CASSQGDRGNTIYF. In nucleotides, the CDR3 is TGTGCCAGCAGCCAAGGCGACAGGGGGAACACCATATATTTT. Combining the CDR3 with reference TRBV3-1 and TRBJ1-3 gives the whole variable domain DTAVSQTPKYLVTQMGNDKSIKCEQNLGHDTMYWYKQDSKKFLKIMFSYNNKELIINETVPNRFSPKSPDKAHLNLHINSLELGDSAVYFCASSQGDRGNTIYFGEGSWLTVV.

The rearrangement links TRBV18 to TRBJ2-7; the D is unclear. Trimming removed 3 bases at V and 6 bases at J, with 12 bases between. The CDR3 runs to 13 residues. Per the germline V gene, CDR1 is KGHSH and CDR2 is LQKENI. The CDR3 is CASSPQARPEQYF. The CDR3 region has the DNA TGTGCCAGCTCACCTCAAGCCCGACCCGAGCAGTACTTC.

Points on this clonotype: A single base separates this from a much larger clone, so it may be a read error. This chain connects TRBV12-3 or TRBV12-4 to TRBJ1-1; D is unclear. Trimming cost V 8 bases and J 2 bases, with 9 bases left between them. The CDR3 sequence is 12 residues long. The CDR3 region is CASARSNTEAFF. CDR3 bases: TGTGCCAGCGCCCGGAGTAACACTGAAGCTTTCTTT.

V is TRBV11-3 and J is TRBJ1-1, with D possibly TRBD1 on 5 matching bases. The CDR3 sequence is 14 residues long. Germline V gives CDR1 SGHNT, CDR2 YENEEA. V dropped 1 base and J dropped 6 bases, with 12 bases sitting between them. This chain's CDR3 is CASSLGGRGAEAFF. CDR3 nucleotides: TGTGCCAGCAGCTTAGGGGGTCGGGGGGCTGAAGCTTTCTTT.

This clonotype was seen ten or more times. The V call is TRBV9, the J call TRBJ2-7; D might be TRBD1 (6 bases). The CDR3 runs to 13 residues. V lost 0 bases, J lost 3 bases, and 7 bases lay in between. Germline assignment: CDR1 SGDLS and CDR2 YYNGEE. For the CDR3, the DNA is TGTGCCAGCAGCGTAGAGGACAGCTACGAGCAGTACTTC. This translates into CASSVEDSYEQYF.

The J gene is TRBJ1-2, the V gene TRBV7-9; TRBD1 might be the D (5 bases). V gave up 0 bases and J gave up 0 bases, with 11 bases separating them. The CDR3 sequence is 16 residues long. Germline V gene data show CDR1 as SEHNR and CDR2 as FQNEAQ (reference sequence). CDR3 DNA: TGTGCCAGCAGCTTAGCGACGCAGGGAGCTAACTATGGCTACACCTTC. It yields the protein CASSLATQGANYGYTF.

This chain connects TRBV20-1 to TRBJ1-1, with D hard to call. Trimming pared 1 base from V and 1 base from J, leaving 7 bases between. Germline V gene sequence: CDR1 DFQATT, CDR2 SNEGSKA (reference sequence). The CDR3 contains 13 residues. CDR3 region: CSARGCSNTEAFF. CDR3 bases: TGCAGTGCTAGAGGGTGTTCGAACACTGAAGCTTTCTTT.

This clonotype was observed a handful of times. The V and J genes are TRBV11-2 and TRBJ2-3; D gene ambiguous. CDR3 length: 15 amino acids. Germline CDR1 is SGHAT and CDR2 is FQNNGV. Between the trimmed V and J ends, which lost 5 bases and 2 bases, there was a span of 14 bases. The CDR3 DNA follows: TGTGCCAGCAGCCTTGGGCGGCCATTCACAGATACGCAGTATTTT. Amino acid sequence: CASSLGRPFTDTQYF.

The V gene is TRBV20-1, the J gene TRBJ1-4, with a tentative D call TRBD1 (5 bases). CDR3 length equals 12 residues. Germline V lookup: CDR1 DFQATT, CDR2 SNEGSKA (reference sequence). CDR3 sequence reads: CSSGRTNEKLFF. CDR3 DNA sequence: TGCAGCTCGGGACGGACTAATGAAAAACTGTTTTTT.

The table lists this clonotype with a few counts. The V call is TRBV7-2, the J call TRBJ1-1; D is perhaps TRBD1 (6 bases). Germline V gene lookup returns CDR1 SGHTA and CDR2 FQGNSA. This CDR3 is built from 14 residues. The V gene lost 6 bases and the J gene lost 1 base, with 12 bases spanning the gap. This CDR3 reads CASSFRGTNTEAFF. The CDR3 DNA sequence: TGTGCCAGCAGTTTTAGGGGGACGAACACTGAAGCTTTCTTT.

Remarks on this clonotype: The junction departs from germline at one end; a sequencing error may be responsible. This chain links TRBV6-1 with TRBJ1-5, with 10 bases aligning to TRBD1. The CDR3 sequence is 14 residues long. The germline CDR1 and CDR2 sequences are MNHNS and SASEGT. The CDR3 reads CASSAGTGVSPHHF. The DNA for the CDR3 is TGTGCCAGCAGTGCCGGGACAGGGGTATCCCCCCATCATTTT.

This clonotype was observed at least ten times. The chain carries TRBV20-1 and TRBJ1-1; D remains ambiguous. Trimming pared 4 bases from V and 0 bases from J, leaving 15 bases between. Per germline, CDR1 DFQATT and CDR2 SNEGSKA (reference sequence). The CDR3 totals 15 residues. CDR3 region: CSAKRAGFMNTEAFF. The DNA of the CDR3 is TGCAGTGCTAAACGTGCAGGCTTCATGAACACTGAAGCTTTCTTT.

The CDR3 DNA follows: TGCAGCGTTGACCCTATCGGGTACAATGAGCAGTTCTTC. Translating gives CSVDPIGYNEQFF. The chain joins TRBV29-1 to TRBJ2-1; D gene unclear. This CDR3 contains 13 residues. The germline V gene has CDR1 SQVTM and CDR2 ANQGSEA. V was cut by 3 bases and J by 4 bases, with 10 bases left in between.

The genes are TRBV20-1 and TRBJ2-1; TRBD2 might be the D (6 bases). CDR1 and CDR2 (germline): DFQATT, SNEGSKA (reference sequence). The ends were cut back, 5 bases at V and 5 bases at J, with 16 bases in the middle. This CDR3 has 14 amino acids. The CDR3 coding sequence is TGCAGTGCTCCTTCCCGGCGGGGAGACAATGAGCAGTTCTTC. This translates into CSAPSRRGDNEQFF.

The CDR3 region has the DNA TGCAGTGGGGGCCGGGTTCAAGAGACCCAGTACTTC. Protein: CSGGRVQETQYF. The chain has TRBV20-1 and TRBJ2-5; D possibly corresponds to TRBD1 (5 bases). Germline loops: CDR1 DFQATT, CDR2 SNEGSKA (reference sequence). The CDR3 totals 12 residues. V lost 7 bases, J lost 2 bases, and 11 bases lay in between.

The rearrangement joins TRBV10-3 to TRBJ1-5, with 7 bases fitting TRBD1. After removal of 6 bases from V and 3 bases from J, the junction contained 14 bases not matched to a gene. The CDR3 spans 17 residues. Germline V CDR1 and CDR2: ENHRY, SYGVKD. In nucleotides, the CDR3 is TGTGCCATCAGCCCCTCCGGGGACAGTACCTTCAATCAGCCCCAGCATTTT. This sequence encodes CAISPSGDSTFNQPQHF.

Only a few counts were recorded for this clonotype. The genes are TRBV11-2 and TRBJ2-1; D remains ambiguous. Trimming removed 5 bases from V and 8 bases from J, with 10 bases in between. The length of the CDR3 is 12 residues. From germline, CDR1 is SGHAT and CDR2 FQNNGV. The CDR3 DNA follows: TGTGCCAGCAGCGCGGCTAGGGATGAGCAGTTCTTC. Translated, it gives CASSAARDEQFF.

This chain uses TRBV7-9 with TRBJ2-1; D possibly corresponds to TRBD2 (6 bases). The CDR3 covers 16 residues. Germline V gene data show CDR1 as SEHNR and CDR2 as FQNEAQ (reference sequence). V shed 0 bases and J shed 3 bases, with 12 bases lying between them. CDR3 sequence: CASSLAAGPLYNEQFF. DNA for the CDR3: TGTGCCAGCAGCTTAGCTGCGGGACCTCTCTACAATGAGCAGTTCTTC.